Shown below are 9 T cell receptor beta chains from a single sample sequenced in a study of blood T cell repertoires in COVID-19. The method was immunoSEQ multiplex PCR; TCRdb's version includes in-frame clones alone and lacks a portion of them. The sample contains around 170,000 clones, approximately 86% of which appear only once. Sample: peripheral blood. Source of these receptors: a man aged 60 to 69 with COVID-19, enrolled during active disease.

The chain uses TRBV5-1 and TRBJ2-2; the match to TRBD1 covers 8 bases. Trimming cost V 7 bases and J 3 bases; bases outside gene matches: 5. The CDR3 extends over 14 amino acids. The germline gives CDR1 SGHRS, CDR2 YFSETQ. CDR3 coding DNA: TGCGCCAGCTCTCAGGGGGCTTACACCGGGGAGCTGTTTTTT. Translated, it gives CASSQGAYTGELFF.

This chain connects TRBV10-3 to TRBJ2-6; 9 nucleotides agree with TRBD1. This CDR3 has 16 residues. The germline V gene encodes CDR1 ENHRY and CDR2 SYGVKD. V shed 7 bases and J 2 bases; nucleotides not matched to a gene: 6. The CDR3 DNA is TGTGCCATCAACGTGGGACAGGGCGCTGGGGCCAACGTCCTGACTTTC. Its translation is CAINVGQGAGANVLTF.

This chain uses TRBV13 with TRBJ2-5; 8 bases agree with TRBD1. Germline loops: CDR1 PRHDT, CDR2 FYEKMQ (reference sequence). This CDR3 is built from 15 residues. V lost 5 bases, J lost 5 bases, and 10 bases stayed unmatched. The CDR3 nucleotides are TGTGCCAGCAGCCTCACCGCAGGGGGCGGTGAGACCCAGTACTTC. This translates into CASSLTAGGGETQYF.

Turning to this clone: A read error may produce the germline difference seen at one junction end. The genes are TRBV7-7 and TRBJ2-7, with a weak D call TRBD1 (6 bases). The CDR3 contains 14 residues. Germline V gene lookup returns CDR1 SSHAT and CDR2 FNYEAQ (reference sequence). CDR3 DNA: TGTGCTAGCAGCCCAGGGGTCCCTGGGGACGAGCAGTACTTC. It encodes CASSPGVPGDEQYF.

The V gene is TRBV5-6, the J gene TRBJ1-1; TRBD1 matches at 7 bases. The CDR3 has 13 amino acids. Germline V gene lookup returns CDR1 SGHDT and CDR2 YYEEEE. The trim removed 3 bases at V and 8 bases at J, leaving 7 bases unmatched. CDR3 coding DNA: TGTGCCAGCAGCTCTCGCATGGGACAGGAAGCTTTCTTT. Its translation: CASSSRMGQEAFF.

The V and J genes are TRBV6-5 and TRBJ1-1; 9 bases map to TRBD1. This CDR3 has 15 amino acids. CDR1 is MNHEY and CDR2 is SVGAGI in the germline V gene. V lost 4 bases, J lost 1 base, and 4 bases stayed unmatched. CDR3 loop: CASSFTGGANTEAFF. CDR3 sequence (DNA): TGTGCCAGCAGTTTCACAGGGGGCGCGAACACTGAAGCTTTCTTT.

The rearrangement uses TRBV24-1 and TRBJ1-1, with D perhaps matching TRBD1 (6 bases). CDR3 length: 17 amino acids. Trimming shortened V by 3 bases and J by 0 bases, and 16 bases separated the two germline ends. Looked up from germline, CDR1 is KGHDR and CDR2 is SFDVKD. CDR3 nucleotide sequence: TGTGCCACCAGTGATCACAGGGCATCGGGGTTGAACACTGAAGCTTTCTTT. This translates into CATSDHRASGLNTEAFF.

This rearrangement joins TRBV18 to TRBJ2-2, with 7 bases aligning to TRBD2. Germline CDR1 is KGHSH and CDR2 is LQKENI. The CDR3 consists of 16 residues. V lost 1 base and J lost 4; bases outside the gene matches: 6. CDR3 coding DNA: TGTGCCAGCTCACCACTTGGCAGGGAGGGCACCGGGGAGCTGTTTTTT. Translated, it gives CASSPLGREGTGELFF.

This chain links TRBV19 with TRBJ2-4; 8 bases align to TRBD1. Germline CDR1 and CDR2: LNHDA and SQIVND (reference sequence). The CDR3 length is 12 residues. V was clipped by 4 bases and J by 9 bases; unmatched bases: 2. The CDR3 here is CASSKDRVIQYF. In DNA form, the CDR3 reads TGTGCCAGTAGTAAGGACAGGGTCATTCAGTACTTC.